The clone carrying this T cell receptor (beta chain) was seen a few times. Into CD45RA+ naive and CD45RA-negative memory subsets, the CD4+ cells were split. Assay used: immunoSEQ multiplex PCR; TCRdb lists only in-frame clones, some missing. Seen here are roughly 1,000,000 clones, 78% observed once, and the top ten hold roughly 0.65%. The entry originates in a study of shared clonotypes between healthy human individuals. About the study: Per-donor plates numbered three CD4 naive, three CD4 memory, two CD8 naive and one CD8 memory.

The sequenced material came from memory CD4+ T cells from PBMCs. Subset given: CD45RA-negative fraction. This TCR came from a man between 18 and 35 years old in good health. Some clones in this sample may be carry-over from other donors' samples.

Here the CDR3 DNA reads TGTGCCAGCAGCTTAGCGGAAGGCGGGAGCTATGGCTACACCTTC. Translation gives CASSLAEGGSYGYTF. The chain uses TRBV7-2 and TRBJ1-2, with D uncertain. The germline gives CDR1 SGHTA, CDR2 FQGNSA. The CDR3 extends over 15 amino acids. Trimming stripped 0 bases from V and 4 bases from J, with 12 bases between.